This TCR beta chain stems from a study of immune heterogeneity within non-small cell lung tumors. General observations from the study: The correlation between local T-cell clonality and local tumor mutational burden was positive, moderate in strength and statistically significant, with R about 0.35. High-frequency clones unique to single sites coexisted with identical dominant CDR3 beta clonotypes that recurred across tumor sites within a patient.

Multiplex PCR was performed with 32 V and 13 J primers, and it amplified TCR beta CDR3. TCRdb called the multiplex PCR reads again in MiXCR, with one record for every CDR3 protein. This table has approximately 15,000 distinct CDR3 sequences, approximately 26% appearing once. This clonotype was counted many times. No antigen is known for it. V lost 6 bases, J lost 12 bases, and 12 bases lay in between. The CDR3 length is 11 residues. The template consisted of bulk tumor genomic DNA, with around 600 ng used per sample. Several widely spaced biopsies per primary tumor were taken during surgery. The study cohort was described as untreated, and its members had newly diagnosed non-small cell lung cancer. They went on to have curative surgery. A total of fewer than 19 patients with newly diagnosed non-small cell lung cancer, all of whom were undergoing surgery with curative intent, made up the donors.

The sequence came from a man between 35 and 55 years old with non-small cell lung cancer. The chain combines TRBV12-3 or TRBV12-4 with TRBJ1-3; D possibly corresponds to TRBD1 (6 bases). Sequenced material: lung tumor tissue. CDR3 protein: CASSQDSFIYF. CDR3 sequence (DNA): TGTGCCAGCAGCCAGGACAGCTTCATATATTTT.